This is a list of T cell receptor beta chains from one sample in a study of OX40 agonist ivuxolimab in advanced cancers. Produced via immunoSEQ multiplex PCR; TCRdb's table is partial and in-frame only. Of fewer than 65,000 clones listed, more than 70% are singletons. The source was CD4+ or CD8+ T cells sorted from blood, collected in a trial of the OX40 agonist ivuxolimab. The receptor source for this set is an adult with an advanced solid tumor such as melanoma, head and neck, liver or kidney cancer. CDR3s include the opening cysteine and the closing phenylalanine or tryptophan. D genes are given only for firm matches. Clone size is shown for a subset of rows, as once, few, many or a class of expanded clone.

>-|TRBD2|TRBJ2-1|TRBV2
CASSPYGAEGLGGMFF
TGTGCCAGCAGTCCTTATGGGGCGGAAGGTCTCGGGGGGATGTTCTTC
>-|-|TRBJ2-1|TRBV7-2
CASSLRAEQFF
TGTGCCAGCAGCTTACGTGCTGAGCAGTTCTTC
>-|-|TRBJ2-1|TRBV10-1
CASRGGSYNEQFF
TGCGCCAGCCGAGGCGGCTCCTACAATGAGCAGTTCTTC
>few|-|TRBJ2-2|TRBV28
CASWGNTGELFF
TGTGCCAGCTGGGGAAACACCGGGGAGCTGTTTTTT
>-|TRBD2|TRBJ2-2|TRBV19
CATRSLRVVAGREGGELFF
TGTGCCACCAGATCCCTACGGGTAGTAGCGGGGAGAGAGGGCGGGGAGCTGTTTTTT
>-|-|TRBJ2-3|TRBV6-6
CASSFRLGEGTDTQYF
TGTGCCAGCAGTTTTCGGTTGGGGGAGGGCACAGATACGCAGTATTTT
>-|TRBD2|TRBJ2-2|TRBV11-2
CASSLRASGSVGELFF
TGTGCCAGCAGCTTACGAGCTAGCGGGAGTGTCGGGGAGCTGTTTTTT
>-|-|TRBJ1-2|TRBV6-1
CASNPGASGYTF
TGTGCCAGCAACCCAGGGGCTAGTGGCTACACCTTC
>-|-|TRBJ1-3|TRBV28
CASSPYGGGNTIYF
TGTGCCAGCAGTCCCTACGGGGGTGGAAACACCATATATTTT
>-|-|TRBJ2-1|TRBV7-9
CASSFGGRGYNEQFF
TGTGCCAGCAGCTTTGGGGGCAGAGGTTACAATGAGCAGTTCTTC
>few|TRBD2|TRBJ2-1|TRBV7-9
CASSARDYSYNEQFF
TGTGCCAGCAGTGCCAGGGACTACTCCTACAATGAGCAGTTCTTC
>-|-|TRBJ2-2|TRBV6-5
CASSYSGSYTGELFF
TGTGCCAGCAGTTACTCGGGGTCCTACACCGGGGAGCTGTTTTTT
>-|-|TRBJ2-3|TRBV5-6
CASSLGALSTDTQYF
TGTGCCAGCAGCTTAGGGGCACTGAGCACAGATACGCAGTATTTT
>once|-|TRBJ2-5|TRBV6-1
CASSATGAGGTQYF
TGTGCCAGCAGTGCCACGGGTGCCGGGGGGACCCAGTACTTC
>-|-|TRBJ2-5|TRBV2
CASSEGETQYF
TGTGCCAGCAGTGAAGGGGAGACCCAGTACTTC
>-|TRBD1|TRBJ2-5|TRBV6-5
CASRQTGGGWTQYF
TGTGCCAGCAGGCAGACAGGGGGCGGGTGGACCCAGTACTTC
>-|-|TRBJ1-1|TRBV19
CASSIGAESNTEAFF
TGTGCCAGTAGTATAGGAGCGGAGTCCAACACTGAAGCTTTCTTT
>-|-|TRBJ2-3|TRBV30
CAWRINGASRWYF
TGTGCCTGGAGAATCAATGGGGCTAGCCGTTGGTATTTT
>-|-|TRBJ2-7|TRBV30
CAWRLERRNEQYF
TGTGCCTGGAGATTAGAAAGGCGGAACGAGCAGTACTTC
>-|-|TRBJ1-3|TRBV5-1
CASSPDLAGNTIYF
TGCGCCAGCAGCCCTGACTTGGCTGGAAACACCATATATTTT
>-|TRBD2|TRBJ2-3|TRBV15
CATSRGTSGETDTQYF
TGTGCCACCAGCAGAGGAACTAGCGGGGAAACAGATACGCAGTATTTT
>once|TRBD1|TRBJ2-5|TRBV2
CASSLDRLQEAQYF
TGTGCCAGCAGTCTGGACAGGCTCCAAGAGGCCCAGTACTTC
>few|-|TRBJ2-2|TRBV9
CASSVRGATGELFF
TGTGCCAGCAGCGTCAGGGGGGCGACCGGGGAGCTGTTTTTT
>-|-|TRBJ2-1|TRBV27
CASSMKPTSNEQFF
TGTGCCAGCAGCATGAAACCGACGAGCAATGAGCAGTTCTTC
>-|-|TRBJ2-5|TRBV19
CASSLGLPQETQYF
TGTGCCAGTAGCCTGGGACTCCCACAAGAGACCCAGTACTTC
>-|TRBD1|TRBJ2-7|TRBV29-1
CSVETGGKSSYEQYF
TGCAGCGTTGAGACAGGGGGCAAGAGCTCCTACGAGCAGTACTTC
>-|TRBD2|TRBJ2-5|TRBV7-3
CATASGRGETQYF
TGTGCCACCGCTAGCGGGAGAGGAGAGACCCAGTACTTC
>-|TRBD2|TRBJ2-3|TRBV19
CASNPSGSLDTQYF
TGTGCCAGTAACCCTAGCGGGAGTTTGGATACGCAGTATTTT
>-|-|TRBJ1-3|TRBV29-1
CSVPIANTIYF
TGCAGCGTCCCCATTGCGAACACCATATATTTT
>-|TRBD1|TRBJ2-7|TRBV19
CASRETGIYEQYF
TGTGCCAGTAGGGAGACAGGGATCTACGAGCAGTACTTC
>-|TRBD1|TRBJ1-5|TRBV2
CASRQGASQPQHF
TGTGCCAGCAGGCAGGGGGCTAGTCAGCCCCAGCATTTT
>-|-|TRBJ2-5|TRBV7-9
CASAPQGTQYF
TGTGCCAGCGCCCCTCAAGGGACCCAGTACTTC
>once|-|TRBJ2-1|TRBV5-3
CARRPDRASSYNEQFF
TGTGCCAGAAGACCCGACCGAGCGAGCTCCTACAATGAGCAGTTCTTC
>few|-|TRBJ2-7|TRBV7-6
CASSLALGEQYF
TGTGCCAGCAGCTTAGCGTTGGGGGAGCAGTACTTC
>-|TRBD2|TRBJ2-7|TRBV5-1
CASSTTGTSGRSNEQYF
TGCGCCAGCAGCACAACCGGGACTAGCGGGAGGTCAAACGAGCAGTACTTC
>-|TRBD1|TRBJ1-4|TRBV7-6
CASSPRTGQGTNEKLFF
TGTGCCAGCAGCCCCCGGACAGGGCAGGGAACTAATGAAAAACTGTTTTTT
>-|TRBD2|TRBJ2-1|TRBV9
CASSVLAGVSEQFF
TGTGCCAGCAGCGTATTAGCGGGAGTTAGTGAGCAGTTCTTC
>-|TRBD1|TRBJ2-1|TRBV11-3
CASSDGTGPYNEQFF
TGTGCCAGCAGCGACGGGACAGGCCCCTACAATGAGCAGTTCTTC
>-|-|TRBJ2-7|TRBV18
CASSPGSYEQYF
TGTGCCAGCTCACCAGGCTCCTACGAGCAGTACTTC
>-|-|TRBJ2-5|TRBV6-1
CASSKTVSKEAQYF
TGTGCCAGCAGTAAAACGGTCAGCAAAGAGGCCCAGTACTTC
>-|-|TRBJ1-2|TRBV30
CAWRHNYGYTF
TGTGCCTGGAGACACAACTATGGCTACACCTTC
>-|-|TRBJ2-1|TRBV2
CASSDSILNEQFF
TGTGCCAGCAGTGACAGCATCCTCAATGAGCAGTTCTTC